The subject of this entry is one T cell receptor (beta chain). Its target is unknown. These data originate in a study of T cells in localized non-small cell lung cancer. Points from the study as a whole: Heterogeneity stays possible, as sequencing covered only one tumor region.

The repertoire was sequenced with immunoSEQ multiplex PCR; TCRdb's copy has only in-frame clones and lacks some. This repertoire shows around 140,000 clones, 89% found once; its top ten account for 1.7%. Germline CDR1 reads SGHRS; CDR2 reads YFSETQ. The CDR3 has 12 amino acids. The V gene lost 4 bases and the J gene lost 3 bases, with 8 bases spanning the gap. The specimen comprised peripheral blood, sampled before any cancer treatment. This chain uses TRBV5-1 with TRBJ2-7; tentatively, D is TRBD2 (5 bases). The sequence came from a female donor of 60 years or more with stage I lung adenocarcinoma. CDR3 DNA sequence: TGCGCCAGCAGCGAGGGAGTCTACGAGCAGTACTTC. Protein: CASSEGVYEQYF.